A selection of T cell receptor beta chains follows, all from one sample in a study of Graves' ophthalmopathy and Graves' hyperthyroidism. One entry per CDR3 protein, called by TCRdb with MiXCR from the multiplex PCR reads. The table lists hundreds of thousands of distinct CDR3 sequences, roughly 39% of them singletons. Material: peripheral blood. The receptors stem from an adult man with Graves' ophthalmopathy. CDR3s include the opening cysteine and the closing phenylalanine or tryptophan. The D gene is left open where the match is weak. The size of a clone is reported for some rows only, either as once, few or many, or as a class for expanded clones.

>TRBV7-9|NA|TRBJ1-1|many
TGTGCCAGCAGCTTGAATCTGGCAGCCCAAGCTTTCTTT
CASSLNLAAQAFF
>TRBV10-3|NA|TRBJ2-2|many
TGTGCCATCGGGAAACAGACTGCGAACACCGGGGAGCTGTTTTTT
CAIGKQTANTGELFF
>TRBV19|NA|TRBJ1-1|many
TGTGCCAGTAGTATTGGGGTTGGGGACACTGAAGCTTTCTTT
CASSIGVGDTEAFF
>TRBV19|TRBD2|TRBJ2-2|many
TGTGCCAGTAGTATCCTCGGGACTAACACGGGGGAGCTGTTTTTT
CASSILGTNTGELFF
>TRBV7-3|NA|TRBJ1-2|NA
TGTGCCAGCAGCTTAAACGGAAGGGAAGCTCATGGCTACACCTTC
CASSLNGREAHGYTF
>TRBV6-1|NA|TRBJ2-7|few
TGTGCCAGCAGTGGGGGATTCGGGCGGAACTCCTACGAGCAGTACTTC
CASSGGFGRNSYEQYF
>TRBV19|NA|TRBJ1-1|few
TGTGCCAGTAGTATTGGGGGGTTTGCGGTGATGCCTGAAGCTTTCTTT
CASSIGGFAVMPEAFF
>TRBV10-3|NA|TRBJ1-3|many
TGTGCCATCAGTCTGCCAGGGACGCGAAACACCATATATTTT
CAISLPGTRNTIYF
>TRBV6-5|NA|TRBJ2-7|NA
TGTGCCAGCAGTTACTCACCCGGCGCCGCTATGGGTGTCTACGAGCAGTACTTC
CASSYSPGAAMGVYEQYF
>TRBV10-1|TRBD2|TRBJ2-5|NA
TGCGCCAGCATCAGCGGTTCTAGCGGGTTGGGAGAGACCCAGTACTTC
CASISGSSGLGETQYF
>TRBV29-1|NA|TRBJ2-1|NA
TGCAGCGTTGAAGTTAGACAGGCCTACAATGAGCAGTTCTTC
CSVEVRQAYNEQFF
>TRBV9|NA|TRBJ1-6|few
TGTGCCAGCAGCCAAGGAACGCACCGGGACACGAGCTCCTATAATTCACCCCTCCACTTT
CASSQGTHRDTSSYNSPLHF
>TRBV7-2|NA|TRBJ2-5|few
TGTGCCAGCAGCTTCACATCAACAGGAGAAGAGACCCAGTACTTC
CASSFTSTGEETQYF
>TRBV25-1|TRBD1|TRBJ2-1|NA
TGTGCCAGCAGCTCAAATAACAGGGGGCCGTACAATGAGCAGTTCTTC
CASSSNNRGPYNEQFF
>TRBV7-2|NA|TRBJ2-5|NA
TGTGCCAGCACCGACTTGGGGGGTAAAGAGACCCAGTACTTC
CASTDLGGKETQYF
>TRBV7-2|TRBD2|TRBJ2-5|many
TGTGCCAGCAGCCTGGGACTAGCGTCGGAGACCCAGTACTTC
CASSLGLASETQYF
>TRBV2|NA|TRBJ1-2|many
TGTGCCAGCAGTGACGACAGAGTATATGGCTACACCTTC
CASSDDRVYGYTF
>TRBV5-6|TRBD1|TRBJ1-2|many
TGTGCCAGCAGCTCGACAGGGGAGGACAACTATGGCTACACCTTC
CASSSTGEDNYGYTF
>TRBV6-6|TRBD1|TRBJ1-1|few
TGTGCCAGCAGCCAGGGGGGACGATGGACTGAAGCTTTCTTT
CASSQGGRWTEAFF
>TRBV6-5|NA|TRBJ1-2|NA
TGTGCCAGCAGTTACGTAGGAGGCCGTGGAAACAGGAGACTCTATGGCTACACCTTC
CASSYVGGRGNRRLYGYTF
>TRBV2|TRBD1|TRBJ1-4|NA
TGTGCCAGCAGGACCCAGGGGGCCGGAGAAAAACTGTTTTTT
CASRTQGAGEKLFF
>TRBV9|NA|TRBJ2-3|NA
TGTGCCAGCAGCGGAGAGGGTTACACAGATACGCAGTATTTT
CASSGEGYTDTQYF
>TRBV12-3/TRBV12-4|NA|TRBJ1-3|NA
TGTGCCAGCAACCGGGGCAGCCACAGGGCCACCATATATTTT
CASNRGSHRATIYF
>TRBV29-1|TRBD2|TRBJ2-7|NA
TGCAGCGTTGCGGGACTAGCGGGGCACAGCTCCTACGAGCAGTACTTC
CSVAGLAGHSSYEQYF
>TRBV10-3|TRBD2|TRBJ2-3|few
TGTGCCATCGGGGGGGGAACCACAGATACGCAGTATTTT
CAIGGGTTDTQYF